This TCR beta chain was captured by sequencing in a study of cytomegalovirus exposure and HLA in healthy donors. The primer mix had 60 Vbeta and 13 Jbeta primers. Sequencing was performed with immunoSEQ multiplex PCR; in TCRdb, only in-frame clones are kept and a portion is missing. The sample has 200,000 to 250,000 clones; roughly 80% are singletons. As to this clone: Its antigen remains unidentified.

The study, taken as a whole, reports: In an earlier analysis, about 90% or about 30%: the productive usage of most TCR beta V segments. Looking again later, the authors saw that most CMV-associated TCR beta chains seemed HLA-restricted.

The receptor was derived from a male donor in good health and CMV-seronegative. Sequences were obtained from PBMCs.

In DNA form, the CDR3 reads TGTGCCAGCAGCCGAGGACAGGGGCTAGAGACCCAGTACTTC. Translation: CASSRGQGLETQYF. The V and J genes are TRBV5-4 and TRBJ2-5, with 9 bases lining up with TRBD1. Unmatched junction bases numbered 5, after V lost 4 bases and J lost 4 bases. CDR1 and CDR2 (germline): SGHNT, YYREEE (reference sequence). The CDR3 length is 14 residues.